The 10 T cell receptor beta chains below were found in one sample sequenced in a study of cytomegalovirus exposure and HLA in healthy donors. PCR used 60 Vbeta primers and 13 Jbeta primers. The data were produced by immunoSEQ multiplex PCR, yet TCRdb's version contains in-frame clones alone and is incomplete. The sample records approximately 140,000 clones, under 90% being singletons. The specimen sequenced was PBMCs. The receptor set was obtained from a man between 18 and 35 years old in good health and CMV-seronegative.

The V and J genes are TRBV6-4 and TRBJ2-1, with 9 bases lining up with TRBD1. V was clipped by 0 bases and J by 9 bases; unmatched bases: 0. This CDR3 is 13 amino acids long. The V gene's germline CDR1 is MRHNA and CDR2 SNTAGT. The CDR3 nucleotides read TGTGCCAGCAGTGACTCGGACAGGGGTGAGCAGTTCTTC. Translation gives CASSDSDRGEQFF.

The chain has TRBV10-3 and TRBJ1-5, with D possibly being TRBD1 (5 bases). The germline V and J ends were trimmed by 7 bases and 0 bases, with 10 bases remaining between them. This CDR3 has 14 residues. Germline V gene lookup returns CDR1 ENHRY and CDR2 SYGVKD. This chain's CDR3 is CAINSGDSNQPQHF. CDR3 nucleotide sequence: TGTGCCATCAATTCGGGGGATAGCAATCAGCCCCAGCATTTT.

This chain links TRBV5-1 with TRBJ1-2; perhaps TRBD1 as D (6 bases). Trimming shortened V by 2 bases and J by 8 bases, and 22 bases separated the two germline ends. Germline V gene sequence: CDR1 SGHRS, CDR2 YFSETQ. This CDR3 is 16 amino acids long. The CDR3 DNA follows: TGCGCCAGCAGCTTTCTTGGTGTCGGGACAAAAGAAGGCTACACCTTC. Protein product: CASSFLGVGTKEGYTF.

The chain carries TRBV18 and TRBJ1-2; 9 bases match TRBD1. Per germline, CDR1 KGHSH and CDR2 LQKENI. The V segment lost 5 bases and the J segment 8 bases; nucleotides outside the gene matches: 9. The CDR3 runs 14 residues. CDR3 nucleotides: TGTGCCAGCTCATTGCAGGGGACAGGGAAAGGCTACACCTTC. Its protein product is CASSLQGTGKGYTF.

The V gene is TRBV19, the J gene TRBJ2-1, with TRBD1 as a possible D gene (5 bases). V lost 10 bases and J lost 0, with 10 bases in between. The CDR3 is 13 amino acids. The germline CDR1 and CDR2 sequences are LNHDA and SQIVND (reference sequence). CDR3 region: CATTGVSYNEQFF. In nucleotides, the CDR3 is TGTGCCACTACAGGCGTCTCCTACAATGAGCAGTTCTTC.

The chain joins TRBV7-9 to TRBJ2-7; TRBD1 is a possible D gene (6 bases). Germline V gene data show CDR1 as SEHNR and CDR2 as FQNEAQ (reference sequence). There are 16 residues in the CDR3. The V end lost 2 bases, the J end lost 3 bases, and 17 bases lay between the germline ends. This CDR3 is CASSLMAARGSYEQYF. The CDR3 DNA is TGTGCCAGCAGCTTAATGGCCGCCAGGGGCAGCTACGAGCAGTACTTC.

J is TRBJ2-1 and V is TRBV5-6, with 12 nucleotides matching TRBD2. With V trimmed by 2 bases and J by 10 bases, 10 bases remained unmatched. This CDR3 spans 16 amino acids. Germline V lookup: CDR1 SGHDT, CDR2 YYEEEE. CDR3 coding DNA: TGTGCCAGCAGCTTTGACCTAGCGGGGGGGCCAGGAGAGCAGTTCTTC. Encoded protein: CASSFDLAGGPGEQFF.

This sequence joins TRBV6-1 and TRBJ1-2; 7 bases line up with TRBD1. Per the germline V gene, CDR1 is MNHNS and CDR2 is SASEGT. Trimming took 8 bases from V and 7 from J; bases not matched to a gene: 7. This CDR3 spans 12 amino acids. CDR3: CASDREFRGYTF. CDR3 in DNA: TGTGCCAGCGACAGGGAATTCCGTGGCTACACCTTC.

The chain links TRBV2 to TRBJ2-2, with D tentatively TRBD1 (7 bases). The germline gives CDR1 SNHLY, CDR2 FYNNEI. The ends were cut back, 8 bases at V and 0 bases at J, with 13 bases in the middle. The CDR3 totals 15 residues. Here the CDR3 DNA reads TGTGCCAGCTGTCAGGGGGGCACGAACACCGGGGAGCTGTTTTTT. It specifies CASCQGGTNTGELFF. Using reference TRBV2 and TRBJ2-2 for the parts outside the CDR3, the full variable domain is EPEVTQTPSHQVTQMGQEVILRCVPISNHLYFYWYRQILGQKVEFLVSFYNNEISEKSEIFDDQFSVERPDGSNFTLKIRSTKLEDSAMYFCASCQGGTNTGELFFGEGSRLTVL.

This clone came up once. The rearrangement joins TRBV4-3 to TRBJ2-7; 9 bases are a match to TRBD1. The CDR3 contains 16 residues. Germline V gives CDR1 LGHNA, CDR2 YSLEER. V shed 4 bases and J 5 bases; nucleotides not matched to a gene: 12. CDR3 protein: CASSLNRGQGDHEQYF. The CDR3 coding sequence is TGCGCCAGCAGCCTAAACCGGGGACAGGGTGACCACGAGCAGTACTTC.